The clone carrying this T cell receptor (beta chain) has at least ten counts. These data originate in a study of T cells in Graves' hyperthyroidism and ophthalmopathy. RNA transcripts served as the template for amplifying TCR beta CDR3 regions. TCR CDR3 regions were first amplified by RT-PCR with HTBI primers. MiXCR, applied by TCRdb to the multiplex PCR reads, yields one record per CDR3 protein. This table holds hundreds of thousands of distinct CDR3 sequences, about 45% found once. The germline CDR1 and CDR2 sequences are SNHLY and FYNNEI. The CDR3 extends over 12 amino acids. Trimming took 1 base from V and 3 from J, leaving 4 bases between them.

The sequencing input was peripheral blood or thyroid tissue (not recorded which). The TCR was taken from an adult man with Graves' disease, either hyperthyroidism or ophthalmopathy (not recorded which). This sequence joins TRBV2 and TRBJ2-7; D unclear. The CDR3 protein is CASSEGDYEQYF. The CDR3 nucleotides read TGTGCCAGCAGTGAAGGGGACTACGAGCAGTACTTC. Based on the CDR3 plus reference TRBV2 and TRBJ2-7, the full variable domain is EPEVTQTPSHQVTQMGQEVILRCVPISNHLYFYWYRQILGQKVEFLVSFYNNEISEKSEIFDDQFSVERPDGSNFTLKIRSTKLEDSAMYFCASSEGDYEQYFGPGTRLTVT.